Listed here are 2 T cell receptor beta chains from one sample, sequenced in a study of Tregs in tolerant kidney transplant recipients. Assay used: immunoSEQ multiplex PCR; TCRdb lists only in-frame clones, some missing. The table records about 100,000 clones, 80% to 95% of them present only once. Mixed chimerism was transient after nonmyeloablative marrow transplants from related graft donors. Sequences were derived from CD4+ T cells from blood (PBMCs), sampled 12 months after the transplant. These receptors all stem from a human patient who received a combined kidney and bone marrow transplant. Some T cells could come from the graft donor.

This clone was picked up a small number of times. The CDR3 is CASSLESQGRAYTGELFF. CDR3 coding DNA: TGTGCCAGCAGCCTCGAGAGTCAGGGGAGGGCCTATACCGGGGAGCTGTTTTTT. The chain couples TRBV4-2 to TRBJ2-2, with TRBD2 as a possible D gene (7 bases). The CDR3 totals 18 residues. Germline V lookup: CDR1 LGHNA, CDR2 YNFKEQ. The germline V and J ends were trimmed by 4 bases and 5 bases, with 23 bases remaining between them.

The rearrangement links TRBV27 to TRBJ2-3; no firm D call. This CDR3 is 15 amino acids long. Germline V gene data show CDR1 as MNHEY and CDR2 as SMNVEV (reference sequence). V was trimmed by 3 bases and J by 1 base, leaving 11 bases between them. The CDR3 coding sequence is TGTGCCAGCAGTTTGGTTGAGGCAGGCACAGATACGCAGTATTTT. Protein: CASSLVEAGTDTQYF.